This T cell receptor beta chain was sequenced for a study of blood T cell repertoires in COVID-19 (dated by TCRdb to about 2020). With regard to the full study: Samples from collaborators originated in the United States, Italy and Spain and spanned both the acute and convalescent phases of COVID-19. The prospective study material was composed of cDNA or gDNA derived from T cells, B-cell-depleted T cells, or PBMCs. Deeply sampled blood TCRbeta repertoires from subjects exposed to, actively infected with, or recovered from COVID-19 were included in the dataset. The repertoires were released in a freely available public database meant as a resource for research on the immune response to SARS-CoV-2. Samples came from the ongoing ImmuneRACE study (first 160 participants) plus 1,254 subjects from 6 global collaborators. Nearly every sample came with metadata listing a de-identified subject ID, COVID-19 status, age in years and sex. Where available, HLA class I and class II types were obtained from metadata supplied by the sample provider rather than from assay-based typing. What the research found in general, with its limitations: How much clinical and demographic metadata was included differed by source and by participant, and the metadata was provided uncurated.

From the germline V gene (reference sequence), CDR1 is LNHDA and CDR2 is SQIVND. V lost 10 bases and J lost 5 bases, and the count of bases not matched to a germline gene is 14. From the cysteine through the phenylalanine, the CDR3 covers 15 amino acids. Only CDR3 DNA remains: 45 bases, in frame from the first base. Collaborating institutions collected whole blood in K2EDTA tubes following their own protocols. For TCRbeta analysis, collaborator samples were shipped as frozen whole blood, as isolated PBMCs, or as DNA extracted from either sample type. Notes on this clone: Its antigen remains unidentified. One base away there is no much larger clone; base qualities are not given.

The immunoSEQ Assay, a bias-controlled multiplex PCR, was used to amplify TCRbeta CDR3 regions from genomic DNA. The source study handled its data this way. Nucleated cell counts per sample were estimated from amplification of reference gene primers within the assay. To quantify the absolute abundance of each unique TCRbeta CDR3 rearrangement, sequence reads were collapsed and filtered. For each sample, productive Simpson clonality was calculated as the square root of Simpson's diversity index over productive rearrangements. TCRdb provides this immuneACCESS table in a form limited to in-frame rearrangements. Some clones are lacking; in checked studies, under half of them reflect an unresolved V gene, and why the rest are absent is not known. Clonal size and the V and J genes are those of that table, whereas D and trimming came from the DNA. The sample table shows some 96,000 clones, and just over 90% are seen once. 1.7% of the sample is held by the ten biggest clonotypes.

The rearranged segments are TRBV19 and TRBJ2-5; the central 9 bases match TRBD1. The receptor comes from a man aged 55-75 years with acute or convalescent COVID-19. The sequencing input was peripheral blood. The CDR3 protein sequence reads: CATQGAGQGFETQYF. The DNA reads as follows: TGTGCCACCCAAGGGGCGGGACAGGGTTTCGAGACCCAGTACTTC.